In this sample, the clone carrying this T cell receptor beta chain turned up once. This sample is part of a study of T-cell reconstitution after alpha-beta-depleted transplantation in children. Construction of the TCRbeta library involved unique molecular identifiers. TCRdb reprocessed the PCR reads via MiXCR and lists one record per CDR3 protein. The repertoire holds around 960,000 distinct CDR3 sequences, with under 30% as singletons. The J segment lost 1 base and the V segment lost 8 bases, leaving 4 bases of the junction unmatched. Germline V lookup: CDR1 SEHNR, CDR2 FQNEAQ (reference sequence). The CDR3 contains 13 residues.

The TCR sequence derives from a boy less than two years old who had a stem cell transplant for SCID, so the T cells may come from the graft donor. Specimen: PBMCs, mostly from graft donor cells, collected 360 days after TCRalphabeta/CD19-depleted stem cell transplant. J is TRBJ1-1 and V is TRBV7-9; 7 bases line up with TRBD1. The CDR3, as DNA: TGTGCCAGCGGGACAGAAAGGAACACTGAAGCTTTCTTT. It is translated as CASGTERNTEAFF.